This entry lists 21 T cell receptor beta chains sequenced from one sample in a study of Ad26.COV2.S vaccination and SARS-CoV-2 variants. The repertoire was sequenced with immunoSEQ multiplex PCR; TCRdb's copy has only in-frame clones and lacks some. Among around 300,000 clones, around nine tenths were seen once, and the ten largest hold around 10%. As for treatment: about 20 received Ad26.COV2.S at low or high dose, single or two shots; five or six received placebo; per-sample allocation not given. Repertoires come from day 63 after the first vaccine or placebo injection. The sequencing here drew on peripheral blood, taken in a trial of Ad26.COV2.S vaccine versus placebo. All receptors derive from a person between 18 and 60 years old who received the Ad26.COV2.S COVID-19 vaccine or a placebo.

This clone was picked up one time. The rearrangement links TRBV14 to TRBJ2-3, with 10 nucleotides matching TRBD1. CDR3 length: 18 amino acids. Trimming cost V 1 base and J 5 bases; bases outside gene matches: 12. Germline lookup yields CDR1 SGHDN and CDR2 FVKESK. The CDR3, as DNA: TGTGCCAGCAGCCAAGTGTGGGTAAGACAGGGGGCTCAAGATACGCAGTATTTT. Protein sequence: CASSQVWVRQGAQDTQYF.

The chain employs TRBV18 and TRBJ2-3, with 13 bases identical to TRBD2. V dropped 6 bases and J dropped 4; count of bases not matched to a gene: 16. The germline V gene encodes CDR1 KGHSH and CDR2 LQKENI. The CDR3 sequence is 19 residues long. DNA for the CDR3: TGTGCCAGCTCGCGTCGGACTAGCGGGGGCCCTCCTCCCCCAGATACGCAGTATTTT. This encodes CASSRRTSGGPPPPDTQYF.

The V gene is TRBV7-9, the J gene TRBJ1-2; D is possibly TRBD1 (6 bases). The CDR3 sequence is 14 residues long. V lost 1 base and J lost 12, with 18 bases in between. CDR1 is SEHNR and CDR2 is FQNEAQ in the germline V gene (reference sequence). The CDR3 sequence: CASSLDIFTAGDTF. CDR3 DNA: TGTGCCAGCAGCTTAGATATATTCACGGCAGGGGACACCTTC.

DNA for the CDR3: TGTGCCAGCAGCTCAAACACAGATACGCAGTATTTT. It translates to CASSSNTDTQYF. The chain links TRBV11-1 to TRBJ2-3, with D hard to call. The CDR3 loop spans 12 amino acids. The germline CDR1 and CDR2 sequences are SGHAT and FQDESV (reference sequence). V lost 4 bases, J lost 2 bases, and 4 bases lay in between.

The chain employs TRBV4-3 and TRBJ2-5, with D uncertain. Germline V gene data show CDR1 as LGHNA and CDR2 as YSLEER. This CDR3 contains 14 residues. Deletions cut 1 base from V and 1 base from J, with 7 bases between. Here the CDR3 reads CASSQGGFQETQYF. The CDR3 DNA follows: TGCGCCAGCAGCCAAGGGGGATTCCAAGAGACCCAGTACTTC.

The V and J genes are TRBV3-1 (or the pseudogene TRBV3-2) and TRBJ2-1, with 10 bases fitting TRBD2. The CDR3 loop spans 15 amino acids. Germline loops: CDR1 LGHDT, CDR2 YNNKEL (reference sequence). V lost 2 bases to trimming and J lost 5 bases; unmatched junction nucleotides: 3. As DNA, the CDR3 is TGTGCCAGCAGCCAAAGGACTAGCGGTCACAATGAGCAGTTCTTC. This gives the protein CASSQRTSGHNEQFF.

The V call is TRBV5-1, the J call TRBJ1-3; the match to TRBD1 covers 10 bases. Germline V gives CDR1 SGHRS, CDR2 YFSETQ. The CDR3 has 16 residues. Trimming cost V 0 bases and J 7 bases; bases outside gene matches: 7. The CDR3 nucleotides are TGCGCCAGCAGCTTGGTGGGACCGGGACAGGGGAACACCATATATTTT. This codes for CASSLVGPGQGNTIYF.

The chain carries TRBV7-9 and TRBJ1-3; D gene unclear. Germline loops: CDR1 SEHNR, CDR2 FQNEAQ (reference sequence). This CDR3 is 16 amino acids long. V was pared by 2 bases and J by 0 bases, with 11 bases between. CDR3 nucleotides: TGTGCCAGCAGCTTACGGGCCGGATTCTCTGGAAACACCATATATTTT. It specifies CASSLRAGFSGNTIYF. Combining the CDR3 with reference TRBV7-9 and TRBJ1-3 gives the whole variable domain DTGVSQNPRHKITKRGQNVTFRCDPISEHNRLYWYRQTLGQGPEFLTYFQNEAQLEKSRLLSDRFSAERPKGSFSTLEIQRTEQGDSAMYLCASSLRAGFSGNTIYFGEGSWLTVV.

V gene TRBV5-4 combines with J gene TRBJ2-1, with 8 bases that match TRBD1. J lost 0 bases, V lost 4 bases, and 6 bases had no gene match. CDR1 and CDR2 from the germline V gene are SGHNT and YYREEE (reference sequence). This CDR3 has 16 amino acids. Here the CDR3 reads CASSPSRGPSYNEQFF. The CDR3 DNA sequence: TGTGCCAGCAGCCCCTCCAGGGGGCCCTCCTACAATGAGCAGTTCTTC.

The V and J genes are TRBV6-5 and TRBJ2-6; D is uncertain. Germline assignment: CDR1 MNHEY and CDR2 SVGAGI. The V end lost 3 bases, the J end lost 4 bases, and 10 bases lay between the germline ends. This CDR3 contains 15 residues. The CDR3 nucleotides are TGTGCCAGCAGTTATGCTCGCTCCGGGGCCAACGTCCTGACTTTC. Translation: CASSYARSGANVLTF.

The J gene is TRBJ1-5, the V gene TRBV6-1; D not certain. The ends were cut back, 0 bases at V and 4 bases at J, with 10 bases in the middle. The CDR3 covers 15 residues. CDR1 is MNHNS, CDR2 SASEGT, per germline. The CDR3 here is CASSEARPKNQPQHF. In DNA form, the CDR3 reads TGTGCCAGCAGTGAAGCTAGGCCAAAGAATCAGCCCCAGCATTTT.

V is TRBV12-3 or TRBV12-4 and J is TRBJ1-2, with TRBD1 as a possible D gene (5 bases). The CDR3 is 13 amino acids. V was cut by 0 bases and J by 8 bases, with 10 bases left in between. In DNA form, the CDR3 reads TGTGCCAGCAGTTTAGCGCTAAGGGGCGGCTACACCTTC. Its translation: CASSLALRGGYTF.

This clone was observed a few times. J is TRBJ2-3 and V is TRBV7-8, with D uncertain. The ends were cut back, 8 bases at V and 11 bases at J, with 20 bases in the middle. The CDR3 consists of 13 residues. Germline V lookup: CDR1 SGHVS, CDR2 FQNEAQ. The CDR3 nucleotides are TGTGCCAGCCGCCCCGGATACTCAGACGGGCAGTATTTT. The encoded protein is CASRPGYSDGQYF.

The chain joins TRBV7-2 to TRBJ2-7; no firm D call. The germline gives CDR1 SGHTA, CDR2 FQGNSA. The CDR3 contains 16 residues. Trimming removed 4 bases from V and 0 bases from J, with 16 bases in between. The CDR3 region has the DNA TGTGCCAGCAGCTCCTTGAGGCACGGCGCCTCCTACGAGCAGTACTTC. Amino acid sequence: CASSSLRHGASYEQYF.

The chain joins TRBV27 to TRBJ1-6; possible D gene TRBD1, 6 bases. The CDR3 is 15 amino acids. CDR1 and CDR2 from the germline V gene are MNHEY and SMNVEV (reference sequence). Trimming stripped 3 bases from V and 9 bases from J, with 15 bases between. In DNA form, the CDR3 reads TGTGCCAGCAGTTTTTACAGGGAAGGAGGTTCACCCCTCCACTTT. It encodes CASSFYREGGSPLHF.

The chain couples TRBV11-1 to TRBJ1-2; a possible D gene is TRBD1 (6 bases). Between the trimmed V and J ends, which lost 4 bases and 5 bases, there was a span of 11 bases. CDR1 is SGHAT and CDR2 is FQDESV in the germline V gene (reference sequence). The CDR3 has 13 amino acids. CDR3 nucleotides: TGTGCCAGCAGCTCGACAGGAAGATATGGCTACACCTTC. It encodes CASSSTGRYGYTF.

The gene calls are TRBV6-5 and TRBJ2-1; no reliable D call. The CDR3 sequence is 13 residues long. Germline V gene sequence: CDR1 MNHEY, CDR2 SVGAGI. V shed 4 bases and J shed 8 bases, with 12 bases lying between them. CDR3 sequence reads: CASSSRPLDEQFF. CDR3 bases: TGTGCCAGCAGTTCCAGACCTCTCGATGAGCAGTTCTTC.

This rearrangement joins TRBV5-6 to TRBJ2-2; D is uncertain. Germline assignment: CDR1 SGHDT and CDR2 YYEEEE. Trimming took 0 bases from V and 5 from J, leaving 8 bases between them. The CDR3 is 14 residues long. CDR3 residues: CASSLGLPTGELFF. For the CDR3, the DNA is TGTGCCAGCAGCTTGGGACTCCCAACCGGGGAGCTGTTTTTT.

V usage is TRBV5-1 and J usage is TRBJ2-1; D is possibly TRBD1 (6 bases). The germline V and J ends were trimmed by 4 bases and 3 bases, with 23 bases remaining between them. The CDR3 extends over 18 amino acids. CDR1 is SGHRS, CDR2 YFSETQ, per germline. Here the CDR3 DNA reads TGCGCCAGCAGCCCGTACCCCATGAGACAGGAAAGCTACAATGAGCAGTTCTTC. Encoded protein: CASSPYPMRQESYNEQFF.

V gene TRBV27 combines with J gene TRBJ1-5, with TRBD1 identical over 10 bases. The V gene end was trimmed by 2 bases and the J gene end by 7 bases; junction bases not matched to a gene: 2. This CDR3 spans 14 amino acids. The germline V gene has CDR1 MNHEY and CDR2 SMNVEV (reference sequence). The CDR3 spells CASSLGTGEQPQHF. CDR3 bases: TGTGCCAGCAGTTTAGGGACAGGGGAGCAGCCCCAGCATTTT.

CDR3 DNA sequence: TGTGCCACCAGTGAGTCCGGGACCCGGAACACTGAAGCTTTCTTT. Its protein product is CATSESGTRNTEAFF. The chain carries TRBV24-1 and TRBJ1-1, with D possibly TRBD1 on 5 matching bases. This CDR3 spans 15 amino acids. Germline CDR1 reads KGHDR; CDR2 reads SFDVKD. Trimming took off 4 bases at V and 1 base at J, with 12 bases between the two ends.